Following are 3 T cell receptor beta chains from one sample sequenced in a study of shared clonotypes between healthy human individuals. This table comes from immunoSEQ multiplex PCR, and its TCRdb copy is limited to in-frame clones, with some not included. This sample has approximately 650,000 clones, with roughly 96% found just once. The naive CD8 subset, CD45RO-negative cells positively selected for CCR7, excluded terminally differentiated effector memory CD45RA+ cells. The sample comprised naive CD8+ T cells sorted from blood. All receptors derive from a woman younger than 45 in good health.

The V call is TRBV19, the J call TRBJ1-5; D is ambiguous. Germline CDR1 reads LNHDA; CDR2 reads SQIVND (reference sequence). The V end lost 0 bases, the J end lost 0 bases, and 6 bases lay between the germline ends. The CDR3 has 15 amino acids. The CDR3 loop is CASSIDGDSNQPQHF. As DNA, the CDR3 is TGTGCCAGTAGTATAGACGGAGATAGCAATCAGCCCCAGCATTTT.

The rearrangement links TRBV5-8 to TRBJ2-5; D is ambiguous. The last part of the DNA fits TRBJ2-7 better; the J call may be wrong. The germline V gene encodes CDR1 SGHTS and CDR2 YDEGEE. The CDR3 is 11 residues long. CDR3: CASSLLNEQYF. The CDR3, as DNA: TGTGCCAGCAGCTTGTTAAACGAGCAGTACTTC.

This chain joins TRBV27 and TRBJ1-5, with D maybe TRBD1 (5 bases). V gave up 5 bases and J gave up 7 bases, with 6 bases separating them. Germline lookup yields CDR1 MNHEY and CDR2 SMNVEV (reference sequence). This CDR3 is 11 amino acids long. CDR3 in amino acids: CASSTGQPQHF. Here the CDR3 DNA reads TGTGCCAGCAGTACAGGACAGCCCCAGCATTTT.